This TCR beta chain was found in a study of response to subunit inactivated influenza vaccine. Study findings and constraints: Authors suggested each seasonal influenza vaccination recruits few new T cells.

The CDR3 loop spans 15 amino acids. The V end was cut by 2 bases, the J end by 3 bases, with 13 bases between. Note on this clonotype: The antigen is not known.

MiXCR, applied by TCRdb to the RT-PCR reads, yields one record per CDR3 protein. The repertoire has some 520,000 distinct CDR3 sequences, 15% to 20% of them found once; the top ten carry less than 4%. This TCR derives from a man aged 50 to 75 who received an inactivated influenza vaccine. The input for sequencing was CD4+ T cells sorted from PBMCs, taken 23 to 25 months after vaccination. This rearrangement joins TRBV12-3 or TRBV12-4 to TRBJ2-5; no firm D call. The CDR3 here is CASSLRRREEETQYF. The CDR3 DNA reads as TGTGCCAGCAGTTTAAGAAGGAGAGAGGAAGAGACCCAGTACTTC.